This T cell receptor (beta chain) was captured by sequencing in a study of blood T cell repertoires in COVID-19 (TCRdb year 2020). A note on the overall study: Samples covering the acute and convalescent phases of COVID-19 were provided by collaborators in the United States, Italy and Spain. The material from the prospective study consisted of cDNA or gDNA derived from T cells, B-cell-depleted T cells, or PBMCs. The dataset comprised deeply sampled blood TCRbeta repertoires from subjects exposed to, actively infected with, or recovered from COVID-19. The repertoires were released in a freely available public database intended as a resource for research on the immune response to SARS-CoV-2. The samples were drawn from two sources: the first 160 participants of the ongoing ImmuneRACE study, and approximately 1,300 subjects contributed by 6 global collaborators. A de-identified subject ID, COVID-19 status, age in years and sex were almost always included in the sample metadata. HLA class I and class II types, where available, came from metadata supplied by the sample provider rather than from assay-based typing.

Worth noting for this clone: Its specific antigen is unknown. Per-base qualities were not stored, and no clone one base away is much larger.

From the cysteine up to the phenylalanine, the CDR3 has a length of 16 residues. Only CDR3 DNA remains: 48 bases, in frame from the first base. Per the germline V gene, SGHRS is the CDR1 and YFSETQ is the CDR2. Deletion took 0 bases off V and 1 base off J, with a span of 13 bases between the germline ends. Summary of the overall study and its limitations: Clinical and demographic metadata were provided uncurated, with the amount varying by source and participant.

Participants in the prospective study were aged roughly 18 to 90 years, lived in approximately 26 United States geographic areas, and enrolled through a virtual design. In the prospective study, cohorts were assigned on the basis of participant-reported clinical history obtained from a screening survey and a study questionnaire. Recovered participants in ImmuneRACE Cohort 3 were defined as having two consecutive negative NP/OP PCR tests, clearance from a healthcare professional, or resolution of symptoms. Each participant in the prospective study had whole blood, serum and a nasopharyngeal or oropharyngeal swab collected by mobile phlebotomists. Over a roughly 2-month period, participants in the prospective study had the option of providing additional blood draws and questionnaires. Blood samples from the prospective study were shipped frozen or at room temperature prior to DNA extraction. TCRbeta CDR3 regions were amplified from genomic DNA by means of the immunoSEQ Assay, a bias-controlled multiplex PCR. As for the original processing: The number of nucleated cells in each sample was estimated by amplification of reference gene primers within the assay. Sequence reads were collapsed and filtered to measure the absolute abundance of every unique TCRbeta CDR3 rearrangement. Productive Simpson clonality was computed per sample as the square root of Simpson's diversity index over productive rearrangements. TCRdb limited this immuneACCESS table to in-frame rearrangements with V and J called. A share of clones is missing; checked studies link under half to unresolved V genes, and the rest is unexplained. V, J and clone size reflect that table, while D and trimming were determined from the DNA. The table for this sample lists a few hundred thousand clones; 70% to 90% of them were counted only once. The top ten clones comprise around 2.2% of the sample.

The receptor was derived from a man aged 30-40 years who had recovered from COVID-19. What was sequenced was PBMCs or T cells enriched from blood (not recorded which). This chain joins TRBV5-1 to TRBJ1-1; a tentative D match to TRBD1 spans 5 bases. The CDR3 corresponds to CASSLGVDSKNTEAFF. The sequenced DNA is TGCGCCAGCAGCTTGGGAGTTGACAGCAAGAACACTGAAGCTTTCTTT.